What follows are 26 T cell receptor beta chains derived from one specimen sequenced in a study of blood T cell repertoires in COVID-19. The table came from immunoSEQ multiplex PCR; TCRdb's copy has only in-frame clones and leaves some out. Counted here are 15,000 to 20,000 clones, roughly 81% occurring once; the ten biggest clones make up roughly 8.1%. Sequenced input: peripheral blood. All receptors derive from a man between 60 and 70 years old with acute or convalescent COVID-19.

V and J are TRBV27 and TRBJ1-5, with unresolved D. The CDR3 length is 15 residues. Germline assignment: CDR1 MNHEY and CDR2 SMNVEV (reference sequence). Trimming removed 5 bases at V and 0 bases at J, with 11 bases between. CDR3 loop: CASSPSEISNQPQHF. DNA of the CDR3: TGTGCCAGCAGTCCCTCGGAGATTAGCAATCAGCCCCAGCATTTT.

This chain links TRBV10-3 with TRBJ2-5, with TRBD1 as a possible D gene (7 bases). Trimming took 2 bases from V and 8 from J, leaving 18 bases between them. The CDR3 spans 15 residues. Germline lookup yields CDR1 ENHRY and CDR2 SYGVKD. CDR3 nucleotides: TGTGCCATCAGTGAGCAGGGGGGTACTGAGAGAACCCAGTACTTC. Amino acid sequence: CAISEQGGTERTQYF.

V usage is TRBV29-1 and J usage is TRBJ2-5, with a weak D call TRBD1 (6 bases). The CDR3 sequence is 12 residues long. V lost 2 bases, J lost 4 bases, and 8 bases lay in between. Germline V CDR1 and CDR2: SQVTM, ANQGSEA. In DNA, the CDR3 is TGCAGCGTTGAAAGAGGGGGAGAGACCCAGTACTTC. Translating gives CSVERGGETQYF. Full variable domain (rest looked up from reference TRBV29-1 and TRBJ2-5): SAVISQKPSRDICQRGTSLTIQCQVDSQVTMMFWYRQQPGQSLTLIATANQGSEATYESGFVIDKFPISRPNLTFSTLTVSNMSPEDSSIYLCSVERGGETQYFGPGTRLLVL.

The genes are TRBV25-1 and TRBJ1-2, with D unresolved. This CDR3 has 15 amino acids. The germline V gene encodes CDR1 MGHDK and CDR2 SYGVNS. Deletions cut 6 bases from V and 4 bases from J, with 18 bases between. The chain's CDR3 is CASSDPTGVSYGYTF. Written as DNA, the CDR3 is TGTGCCAGCAGCGACCCCACTGGAGTTTCCTATGGCTACACCTTC.

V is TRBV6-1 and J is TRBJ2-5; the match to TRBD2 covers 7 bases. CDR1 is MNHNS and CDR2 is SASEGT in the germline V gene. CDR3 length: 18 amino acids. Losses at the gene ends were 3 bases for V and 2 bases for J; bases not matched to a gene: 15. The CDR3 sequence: CASSDKVSPGRLQETQYF. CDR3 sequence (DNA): TGTGCCAGCAGTGATAAGGTTTCCCCCGGGAGGCTACAAGAGACCCAGTACTTC.

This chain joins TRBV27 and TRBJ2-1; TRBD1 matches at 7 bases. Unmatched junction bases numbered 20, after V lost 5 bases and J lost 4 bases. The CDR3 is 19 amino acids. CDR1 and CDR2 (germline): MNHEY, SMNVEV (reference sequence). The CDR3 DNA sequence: TGTGCCAGCAGTCACTCGGGACAGTATCCCCAGCCAGGGTACAATGAGCAGTTCTTC. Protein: CASSHSGQYPQPGYNEQFF.

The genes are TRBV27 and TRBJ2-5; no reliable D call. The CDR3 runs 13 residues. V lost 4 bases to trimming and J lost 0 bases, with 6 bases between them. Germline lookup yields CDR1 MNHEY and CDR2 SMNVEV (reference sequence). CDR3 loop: CASSSRYQETQYF. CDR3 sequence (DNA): TGTGCCAGCAGTTCGAGGTACCAAGAGACCCAGTACTTC.

CDR3 residues: CSVRDRERARAFF. In DNA, the CDR3 is TGCAGCGTCCGGGACAGGGAGAGGGCGCGAGCTTTCTTT. The V gene is TRBV29-1, the J gene TRBJ1-1; 9 bases are shared with TRBD1. The CDR3 extends over 13 amino acids. Germline-derived CDR1 and CDR2 are SQVTM and ANQGSEA. The J segment lost 10 bases and the V segment lost 6 bases, leaving 12 bases of the junction unmatched.

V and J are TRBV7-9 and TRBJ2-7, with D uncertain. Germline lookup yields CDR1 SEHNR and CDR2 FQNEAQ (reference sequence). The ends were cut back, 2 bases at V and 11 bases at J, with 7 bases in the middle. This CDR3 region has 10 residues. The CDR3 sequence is CASSLLREYF. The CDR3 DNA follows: TGTGCCAGCAGCTTACTTCGGGAGTACTTC.

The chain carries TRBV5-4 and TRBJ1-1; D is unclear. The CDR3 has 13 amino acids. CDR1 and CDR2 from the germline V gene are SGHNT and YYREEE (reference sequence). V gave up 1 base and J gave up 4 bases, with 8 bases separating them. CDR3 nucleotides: TGTGCCAGCAGCTTGACGGGGAGCACTGAAGCTTTCTTT. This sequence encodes CASSLTGSTEAFF.

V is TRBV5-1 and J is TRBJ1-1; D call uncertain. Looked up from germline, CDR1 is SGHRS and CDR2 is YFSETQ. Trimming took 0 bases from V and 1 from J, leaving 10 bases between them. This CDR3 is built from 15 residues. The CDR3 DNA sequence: TGCGCCAGCAGCTTGGATGGCAGAAAGAACACTGAAGCTTTCTTT. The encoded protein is CASSLDGRKNTEAFF.

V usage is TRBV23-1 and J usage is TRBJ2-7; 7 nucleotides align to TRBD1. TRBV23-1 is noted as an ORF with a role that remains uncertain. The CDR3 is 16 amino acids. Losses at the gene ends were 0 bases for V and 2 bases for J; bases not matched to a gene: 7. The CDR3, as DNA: TGCGCCAGCAGTCAATCGGTAGGGGGCGAGACCTACGAGCAGTACTTC. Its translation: CASSQSVGGETYEQYF.

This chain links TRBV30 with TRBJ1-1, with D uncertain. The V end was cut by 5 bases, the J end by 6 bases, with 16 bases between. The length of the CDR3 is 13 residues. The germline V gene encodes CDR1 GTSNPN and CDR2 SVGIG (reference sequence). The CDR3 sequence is CAWAPSNNAEAFF. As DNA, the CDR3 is TGTGCCTGGGCTCCGTCCAACAACGCTGAAGCTTTCTTT. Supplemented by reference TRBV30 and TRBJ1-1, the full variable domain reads SQTIHQWPATLVQPVGSPLSLECTVEGTSNPNLYWYRQAAGRGLQLLFYSVGIGQISSEVPQNLSASRPQDRQFILSSKKLLLSDSGFYLCAWAPSNNAEAFFGQGTRLTVV.

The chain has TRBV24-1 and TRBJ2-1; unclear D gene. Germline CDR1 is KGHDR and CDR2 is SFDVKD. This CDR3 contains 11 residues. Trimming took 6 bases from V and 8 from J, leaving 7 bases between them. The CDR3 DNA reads TGTGCCACCAGTCGAGGCGATGAGCAGTTCTTC. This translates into CATSRGDEQFF.

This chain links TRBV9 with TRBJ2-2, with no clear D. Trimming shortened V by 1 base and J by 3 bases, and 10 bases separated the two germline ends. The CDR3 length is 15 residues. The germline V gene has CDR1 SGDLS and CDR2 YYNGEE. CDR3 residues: CASSVSRPDTGELFF. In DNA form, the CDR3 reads TGTGCCAGCAGCGTATCCAGGCCGGACACCGGGGAGCTGTTTTTT.

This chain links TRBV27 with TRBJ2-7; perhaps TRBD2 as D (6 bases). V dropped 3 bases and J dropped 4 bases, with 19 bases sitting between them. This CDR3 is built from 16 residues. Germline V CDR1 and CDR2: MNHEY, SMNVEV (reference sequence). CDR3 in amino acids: CASSFGSGERAYEQYF. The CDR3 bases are TGTGCCAGCAGTTTTGGTTCGGGAGAGAGGGCTTACGAGCAGTACTTC.

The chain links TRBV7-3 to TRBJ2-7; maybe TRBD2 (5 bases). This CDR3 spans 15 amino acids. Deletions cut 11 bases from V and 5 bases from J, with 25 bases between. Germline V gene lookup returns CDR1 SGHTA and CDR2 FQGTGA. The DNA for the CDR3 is TGTGCCTCCAGCAGGACCAGCGGATCCTTCGACGAGCAGTACTTC. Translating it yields CASSRTSGSFDEQYF. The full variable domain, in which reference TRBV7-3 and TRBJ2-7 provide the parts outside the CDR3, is GAGVSQTPSNKVTEKGKYVELRCDPISGHTALYWYRQSLGQGPEFLIYFQGTGAADDSGLPNDRFFAVRPEGSVSTLKIQRTERGDSAVYLCASSRTSGSFDEQYFGPGTRLTVT.

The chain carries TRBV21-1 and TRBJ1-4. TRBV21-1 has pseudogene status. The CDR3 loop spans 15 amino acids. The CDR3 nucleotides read TGTGCCAGCAGCCAAAGGCCGGGAGGGCCCGAAAAACTGTTTTTT. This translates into CASSQRPGGPEKLFF.

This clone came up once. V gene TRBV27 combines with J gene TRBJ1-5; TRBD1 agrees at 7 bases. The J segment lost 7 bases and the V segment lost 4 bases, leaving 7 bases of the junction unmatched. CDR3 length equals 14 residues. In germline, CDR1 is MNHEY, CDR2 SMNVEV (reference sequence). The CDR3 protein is CASSSYRGGQPQHF. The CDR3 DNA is TGTGCCAGCAGTTCTTACAGGGGCGGCCAGCCCCAGCATTTT.

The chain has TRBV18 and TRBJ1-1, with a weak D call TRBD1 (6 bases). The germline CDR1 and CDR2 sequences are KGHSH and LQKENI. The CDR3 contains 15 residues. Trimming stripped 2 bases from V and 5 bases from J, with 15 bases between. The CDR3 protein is CASSPNKDRSTEAFF. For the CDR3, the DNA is TGTGCCAGCTCACCAAACAAGGACAGATCAACTGAAGCTTTCTTT. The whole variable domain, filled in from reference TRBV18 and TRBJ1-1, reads NAGVMQNPRHLVRRRGQEARLRCSPMKGHSHVYWYRQLPEEGLKFMVYLQKENIIDESGMPKERFSAEFPKEGPSILRIQQVVRGDSAAYFCASSPNKDRSTEAFFGQGTRLTVV.

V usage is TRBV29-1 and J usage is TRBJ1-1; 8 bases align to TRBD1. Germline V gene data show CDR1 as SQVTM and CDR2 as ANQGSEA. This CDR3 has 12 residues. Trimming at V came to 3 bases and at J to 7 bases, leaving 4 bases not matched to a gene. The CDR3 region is CSVDRDRREAFF. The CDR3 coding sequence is TGCAGCGTTGATCGGGACAGGCGTGAAGCTTTCTTT.

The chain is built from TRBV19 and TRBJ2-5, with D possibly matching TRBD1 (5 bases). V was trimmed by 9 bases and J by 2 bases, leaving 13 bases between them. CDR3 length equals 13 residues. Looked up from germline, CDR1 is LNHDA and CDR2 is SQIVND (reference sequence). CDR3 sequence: CASQGPVQETQYF. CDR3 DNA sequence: TGTGCCAGCCAGGGTCCGGTTCAAGAGACCCAGTACTTC.

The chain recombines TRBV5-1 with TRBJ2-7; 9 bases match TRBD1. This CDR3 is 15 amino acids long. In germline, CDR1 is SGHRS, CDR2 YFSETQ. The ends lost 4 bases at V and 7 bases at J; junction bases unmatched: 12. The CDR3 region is CASSRDLDRGNEQYF. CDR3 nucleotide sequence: TGCGCCAGCAGCAGGGATCTTGACAGGGGGAATGAGCAGTACTTC.

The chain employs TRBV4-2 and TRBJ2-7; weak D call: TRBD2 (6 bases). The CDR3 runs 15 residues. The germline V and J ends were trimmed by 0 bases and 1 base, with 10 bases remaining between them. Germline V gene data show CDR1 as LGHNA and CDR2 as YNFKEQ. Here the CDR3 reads CASSQEGLSSYEQYF. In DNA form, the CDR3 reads TGTGCCAGCAGCCAAGAGGGACTTTCTTCCTACGAGCAGTACTTC.

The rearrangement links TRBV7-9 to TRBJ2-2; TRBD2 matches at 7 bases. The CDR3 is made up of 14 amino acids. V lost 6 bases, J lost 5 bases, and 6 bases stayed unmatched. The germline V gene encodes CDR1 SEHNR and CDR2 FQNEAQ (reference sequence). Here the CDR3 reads CASRREAGTGELFF. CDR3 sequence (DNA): TGTGCCAGCAGACGGGAGGCTGGGACCGGGGAGCTGTTTTTT.

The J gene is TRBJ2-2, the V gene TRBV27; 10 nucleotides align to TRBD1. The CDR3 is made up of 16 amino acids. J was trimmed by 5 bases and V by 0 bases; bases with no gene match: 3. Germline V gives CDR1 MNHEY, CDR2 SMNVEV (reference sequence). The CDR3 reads CASSLSAGQGTGELFF. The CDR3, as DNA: TGTGCCAGCAGTTTATCGGCGGGACAGGGGACCGGGGAGCTGTTTTTT.